Below, one TCR beta chain is given with its context. As yet, its antigen is unknown. It was unfractionated whole blood from which total RNA was extracted. This sample is part of a study of human T cells and chemical hapten exposure. Study details: The study traced per-sample TCR yield variation mainly to small differences in pooled library volumes. Study observations and caveats: DPC sensitization left the count of TCRs above 1 in 1000 unchanged.

The library labeled individual cDNA molecules by adding unique molecular identifiers to them. As originally analysed: Per sample, the median was 95,638 TCRs, with values from about 22,000 to 700,000. TCRdb passed the reads through MiXCR, listing each CDR3 protein once. The V and J calls and clone size are TCRdb's, not the authors'. The top ten hold 1.3% to 1.5% of the sample, which has more than 100,000 distinct CDR3 sequences, 8.5% seen once. The CDR3 is 14 amino acids. Trimming took off 7 bases at V and 6 bases at J, with 16 bases between the two ends. This chain joins TRBV12-3 or TRBV12-4 and TRBJ1-5; possible D gene TRBD1, 6 bases. This TCR derives from a human donor in good health. Some clones in this sample may be carry-over from other donors' samples. Sequencing was done on a sample of whole blood. The CDR3 here is CASTTGFTSQPQHF. CDR3 coding DNA: TGTGCCAGCACCACAGGGTTCACAAGTCAGCCCCAGCATTTT.